The rows below give T cell receptor beta chains drawn from one sample of a study of cytotoxic CD8 clonotypes in ibrutinib-treated CLL. Profiling relied on immunoSEQ multiplex PCR, and the TCRdb table lists in-frame clones only, not all of them. The sample holds more than 200,000 clones; 70% are singletons and the top ten take 5.9%. The sequencing here drew on PBMCs, taken after 12 months of ibrutinib treatment. The receptors stem from a human donor with chronic lymphocytic leukemia. Both conserved end residues are part of each CDR3. Clone size, where shown, is once, few, many, or a class for clones that have expanded.

TRBJ2-5,few,TRBV6-5,CASSRATVQETQYF
TRBJ2-3,.,TRBV6-6,CASSTQGRNTQYF
TRBJ1-6,.,TRBV10-1,CASSSTINSPLHF
TRBJ2-1,few,TRBV29-1,CSVGLLSYNEQFF
TRBJ1-1,few,TRBV27,CASSLDRRNTEAFF
TRBJ2-5,.,TRBV5-1,CASSRDPVQETQYF
TRBJ2-7,.,TRBV6-5,CASSYGGQANSYEQYF
TRBJ2-7,.,TRBV11-2,CASSLYAQGVYEQYF
TRBJ2-2,.,TRBV7-9,CASSRQGASSGELFF
TRBJ1-3,.,TRBV5-1,CASSRGSGTGGVNTIYF
TRBJ2-3,.,TRBV7-6,CASSLLGQGASDTQYF
TRBJ1-6,.,TRBV7-2,CASSLAGSVNSPLHF
TRBJ2-3,.,TRBV2,CASLRGLAGVGRDTQYF
TRBJ1-2,.,TRBV2,CASSVAGDGYTF
TRBJ2-2,.,TRBV2,CASSPRDYPNTGELFF
TRBJ2-7,few,TRBV11-2,CASSFPGTGGYEQYF
TRBJ1-6,.,TRBV7-9,CASSGRPDSPLHF
TRBJ2-7,.,TRBV28,CASSIPGQAYEQYF
TRBJ2-1,once,TRBV7-2,CASSFKREEQFF
TRBJ1-2,.,TRBV4-3,CASSPKQGSIGYTF
TRBJ2-5,.,TRBV30,CAWKSDSQQETQYF
TRBJ1-1,.,TRBV7-2,CASSLAQGGTWPYTEAFF
TRBJ1-5,.,TRBV18,CASSPPGVGVNQPQHF